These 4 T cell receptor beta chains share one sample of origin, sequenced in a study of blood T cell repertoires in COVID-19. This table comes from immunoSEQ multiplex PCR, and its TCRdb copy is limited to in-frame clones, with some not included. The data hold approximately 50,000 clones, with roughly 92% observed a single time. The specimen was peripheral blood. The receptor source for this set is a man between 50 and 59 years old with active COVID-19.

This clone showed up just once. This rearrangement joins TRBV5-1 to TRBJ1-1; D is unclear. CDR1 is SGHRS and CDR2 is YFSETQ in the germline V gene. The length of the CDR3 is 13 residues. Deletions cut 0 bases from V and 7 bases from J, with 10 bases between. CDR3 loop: CASSLDSLLEAFF. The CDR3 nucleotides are TGCGCCAGCAGCTTGGACAGCCTGCTTGAAGCTTTCTTT.

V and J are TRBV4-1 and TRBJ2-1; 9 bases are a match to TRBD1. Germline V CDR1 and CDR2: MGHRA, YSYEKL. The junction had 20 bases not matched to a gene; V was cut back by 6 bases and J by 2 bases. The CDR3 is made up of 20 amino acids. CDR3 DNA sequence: TGCGCCAGCAGTCCAACCTCGAGAAAAACAGGGGGCCGAGCCTACAATGAGCAGTTCTTC. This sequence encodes CASSPTSRKTGGRAYNEQFF.

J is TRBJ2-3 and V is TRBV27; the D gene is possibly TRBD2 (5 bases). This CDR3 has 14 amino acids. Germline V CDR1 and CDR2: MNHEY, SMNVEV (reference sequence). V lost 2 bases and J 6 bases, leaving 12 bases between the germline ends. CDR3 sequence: CASSLRNRGDTQYF. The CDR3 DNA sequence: TGTGCCAGCAGTTTACGGAACCGAGGGGATACGCAGTATTTT.

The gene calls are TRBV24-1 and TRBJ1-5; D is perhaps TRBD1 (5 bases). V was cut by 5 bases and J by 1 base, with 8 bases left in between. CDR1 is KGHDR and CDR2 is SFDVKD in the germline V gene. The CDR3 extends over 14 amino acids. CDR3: CATSAGDSNQPQHF. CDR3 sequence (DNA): TGTGCCACCAGTGCGGGGGACAGCAATCAGCCCCAGCATTTT.